This T cell receptor beta chain emerged from a study of blood T cell repertoires in COVID-19. Study overall: Sites in the United States, Italy and Spain provided acute and convalescent COVID-19 samples. PBMCs, B-cell-depleted T cells, or T cells were the source of the cDNA or gDNA that made up the material.

The authors' processing: Amplifying reference gene primers gave estimates of nucleated cell counts. Profiling relied on immunoSEQ multiplex PCR, and the TCRdb table lists in-frame clones only, not all of them. V and J calls and clone size follow that table, whereas D and trimming were derived from the DNA. Altogether 250,000 or so clones are present, about 88% being singletons, with the ten largest covering around 4.6%. Trimming removed 5 bases from V and 0 bases from J, with 17 bases in between. This CDR3 is 17 amino acids long. The V gene's germline CDR1 is MDHEN and CDR2 SYDVKM. This clone came up a few times.

V is TRBV28 and J is TRBJ2-4; D may be TRBD2 (6 bases). This sequence originates from a middle-aged woman who had recovered from COVID-19. Input material: peripheral blood. As DNA, the CDR3 is TGTGCCAGCAGTCGAGGCCCGGGGGATTTAGCCAAAAACATTCAGTACTTC. As protein: CASSRGPGDLAKNIQYF.